The clone carrying this T cell receptor beta chain appeared once. The record originates from a study of cytomegalovirus exposure and HLA in healthy donors. The PCR had 60 Vbeta and 13 Jbeta primers. This table comes from immunoSEQ multiplex PCR, and its TCRdb copy is limited to in-frame clones, with some not included. Of 200,000 to 250,000 clones listed, about 80% are singletons. This CDR3 has 14 residues. Germline V gene data show CDR1 as SGHTS and CDR2 as YDEGEE. Trimming stripped 2 bases from V and 3 bases from J, with 11 bases between. Sequenced input: PBMCs. This receptor was identified in a woman aged 50 to 60 in good health and CMV-seropositive. V gene TRBV5-8 combines with J gene TRBJ1-2, with D maybe TRBD1 (5 bases). The CDR3 spells CASSLRGVDYGYTF. As DNA, the CDR3 is TGTGCCAGCAGCTTAAGGGGCGTAGACTATGGCTACACCTTC.